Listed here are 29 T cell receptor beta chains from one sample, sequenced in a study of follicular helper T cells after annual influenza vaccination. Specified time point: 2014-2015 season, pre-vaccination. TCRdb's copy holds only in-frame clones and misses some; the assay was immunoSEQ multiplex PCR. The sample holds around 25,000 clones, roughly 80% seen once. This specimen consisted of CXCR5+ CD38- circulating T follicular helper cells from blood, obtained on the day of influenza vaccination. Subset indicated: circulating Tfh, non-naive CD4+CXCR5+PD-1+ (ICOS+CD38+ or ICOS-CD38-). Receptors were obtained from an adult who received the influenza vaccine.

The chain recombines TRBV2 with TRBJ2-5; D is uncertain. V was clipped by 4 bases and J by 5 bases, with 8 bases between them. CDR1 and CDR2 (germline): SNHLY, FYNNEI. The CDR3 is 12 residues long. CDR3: CASSVEWETQYF. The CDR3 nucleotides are TGTGCCAGCAGTGTAGAATGGGAGACCCAGTACTTC. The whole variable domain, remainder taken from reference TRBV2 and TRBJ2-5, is EPEVTQTPSHQVTQMGQEVILRCVPISNHLYFYWYRQILGQKVEFLVSFYNNEISEKSEIFDDQFSVERPDGSNFTLKIRSTKLEDSAMYFCASSVEWETQYFGPGTRLLVL.

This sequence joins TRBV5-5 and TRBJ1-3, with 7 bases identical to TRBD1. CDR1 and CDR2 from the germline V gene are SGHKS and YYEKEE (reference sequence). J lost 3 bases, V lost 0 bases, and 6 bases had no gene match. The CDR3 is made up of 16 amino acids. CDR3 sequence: CASSLAPGGYGNTIYF. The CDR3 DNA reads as TGTGCCAGCAGCTTGGCCCCAGGGGGTTATGGAAACACCATATATTTT.

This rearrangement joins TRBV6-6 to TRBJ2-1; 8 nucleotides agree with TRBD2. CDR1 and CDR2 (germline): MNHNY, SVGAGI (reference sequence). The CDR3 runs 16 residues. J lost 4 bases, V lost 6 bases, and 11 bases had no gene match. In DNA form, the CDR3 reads TGTGCCAGCAGACCCATTGTAACGGGAGGGTACAATGAGCAGTTCTTC. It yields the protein CASRPIVTGGYNEQFF.

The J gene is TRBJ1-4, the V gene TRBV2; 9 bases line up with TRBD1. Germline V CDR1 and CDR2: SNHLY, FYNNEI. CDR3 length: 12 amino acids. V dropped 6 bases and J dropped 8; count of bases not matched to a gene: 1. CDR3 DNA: TGTGCCAGCAGGGACAGGGGAGAAAAACTGTTTTTT. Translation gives CASRDRGEKLFF.

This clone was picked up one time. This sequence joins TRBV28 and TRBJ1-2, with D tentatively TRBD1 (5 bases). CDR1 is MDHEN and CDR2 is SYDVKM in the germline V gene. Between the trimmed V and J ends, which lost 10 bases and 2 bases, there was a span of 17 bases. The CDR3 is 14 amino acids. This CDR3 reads CATPLRGSNYGYTF. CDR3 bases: TGTGCCACTCCGTTGCGGGGGTCCAACTATGGCTACACCTTC.

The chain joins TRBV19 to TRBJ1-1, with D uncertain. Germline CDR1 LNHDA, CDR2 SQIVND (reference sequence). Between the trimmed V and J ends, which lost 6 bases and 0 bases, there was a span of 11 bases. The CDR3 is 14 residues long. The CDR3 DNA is TGTGCCAGTAGGAGGAACTCCTTGAACACTGAAGCTTTCTTT. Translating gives CASRRNSLNTEAFF.

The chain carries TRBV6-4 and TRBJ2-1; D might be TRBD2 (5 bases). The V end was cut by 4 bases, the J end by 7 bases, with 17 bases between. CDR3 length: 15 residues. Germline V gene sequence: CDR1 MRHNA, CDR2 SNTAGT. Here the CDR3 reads CASSVTFEGKNEQFF. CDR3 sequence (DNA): TGTGCCAGCAGTGTGACATTTGAGGGTAAAAATGAGCAGTTCTTC.

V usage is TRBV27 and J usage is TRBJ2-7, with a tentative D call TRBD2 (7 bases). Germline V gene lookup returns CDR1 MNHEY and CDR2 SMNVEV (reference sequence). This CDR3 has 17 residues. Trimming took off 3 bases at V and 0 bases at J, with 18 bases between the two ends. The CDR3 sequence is CASSLRVRRGPSYEQYF. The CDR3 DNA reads TGTGCCAGCAGTTTGCGGGTAAGGCGGGGGCCCTCCTACGAGCAGTACTTC.

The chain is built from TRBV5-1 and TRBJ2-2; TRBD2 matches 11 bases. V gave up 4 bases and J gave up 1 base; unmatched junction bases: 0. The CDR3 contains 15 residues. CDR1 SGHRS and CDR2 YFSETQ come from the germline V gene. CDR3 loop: CASSGTSGNTGELFF. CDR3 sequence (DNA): TGCGCCAGCAGCGGGACTAGCGGGAACACCGGGGAGCTGTTTTTT.

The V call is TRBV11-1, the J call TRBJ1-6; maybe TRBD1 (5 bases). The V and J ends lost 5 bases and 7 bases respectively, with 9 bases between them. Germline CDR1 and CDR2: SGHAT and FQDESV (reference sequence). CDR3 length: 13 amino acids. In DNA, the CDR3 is TGTGCCAGCAGCCCTAGACAGAATTCACCCCTCCACTTT. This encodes CASSPRQNSPLHF.

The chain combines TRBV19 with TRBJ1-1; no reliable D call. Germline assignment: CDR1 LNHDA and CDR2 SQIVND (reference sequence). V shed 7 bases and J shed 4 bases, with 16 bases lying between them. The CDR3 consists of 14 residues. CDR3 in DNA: TGTGCCAGTAACCCCAGCGGTCAGCGCACTGAAGCTTTCTTT. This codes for CASNPSGQRTEAFF.

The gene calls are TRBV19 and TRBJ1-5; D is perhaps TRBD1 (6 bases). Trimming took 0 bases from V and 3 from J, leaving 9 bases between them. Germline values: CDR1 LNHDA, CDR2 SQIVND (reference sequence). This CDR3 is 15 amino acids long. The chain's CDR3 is CASSIENRANQPQHF. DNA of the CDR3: TGTGCCAGTAGTATAGAGAACAGGGCCAATCAGCCCCAGCATTTT.

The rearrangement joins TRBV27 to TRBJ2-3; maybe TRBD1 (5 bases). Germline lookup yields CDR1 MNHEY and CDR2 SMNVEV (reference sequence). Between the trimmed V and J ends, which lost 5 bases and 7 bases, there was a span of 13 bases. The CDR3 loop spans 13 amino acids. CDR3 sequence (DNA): TGTGCCAGCAGTATCCTGGACAAATATACGCAGTATTTT. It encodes CASSILDKYTQYF.

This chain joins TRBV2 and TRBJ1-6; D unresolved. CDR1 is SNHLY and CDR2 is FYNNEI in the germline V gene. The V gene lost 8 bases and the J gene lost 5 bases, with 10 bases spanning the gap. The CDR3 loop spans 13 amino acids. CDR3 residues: CASARENNSPLHF. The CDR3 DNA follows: TGTGCCAGCGCACGGGAAAATAATTCACCCCTCCACTTT.

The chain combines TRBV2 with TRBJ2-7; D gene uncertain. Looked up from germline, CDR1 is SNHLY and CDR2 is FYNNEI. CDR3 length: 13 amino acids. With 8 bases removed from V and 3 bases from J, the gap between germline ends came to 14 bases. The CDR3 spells CASHTRRNYEQYF. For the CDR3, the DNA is TGTGCCAGCCATACTCGCCGAAACTACGAGCAGTACTTC.

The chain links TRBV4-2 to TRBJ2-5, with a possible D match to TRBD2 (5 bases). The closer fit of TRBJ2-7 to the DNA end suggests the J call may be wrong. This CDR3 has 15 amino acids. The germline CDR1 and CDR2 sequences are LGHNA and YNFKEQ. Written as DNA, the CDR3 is TGTGCCAGCAGCCTGACCCCAGAGGGCTCCTACGAGCAGTACTTC. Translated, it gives CASSLTPEGSYEQYF.

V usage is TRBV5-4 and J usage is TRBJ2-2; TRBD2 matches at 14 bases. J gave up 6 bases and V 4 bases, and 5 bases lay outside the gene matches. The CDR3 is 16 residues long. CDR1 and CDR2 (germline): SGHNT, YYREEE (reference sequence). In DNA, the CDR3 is TGTGCCAGCAGCCCGAGGACTAGCGGGGGGTCCGGGGAGCTGTTTTTT. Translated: CASSPRTSGGSGELFF.

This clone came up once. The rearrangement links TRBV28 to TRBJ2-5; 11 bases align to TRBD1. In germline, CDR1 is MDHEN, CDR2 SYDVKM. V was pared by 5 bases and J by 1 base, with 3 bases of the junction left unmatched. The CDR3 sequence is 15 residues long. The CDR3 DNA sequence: TGTGCCAGCAGTCTAGGGACAGGGGGCCAAGAGACCCAGTACTTC. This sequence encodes CASSLGTGGQETQYF. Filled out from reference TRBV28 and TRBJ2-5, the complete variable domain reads DVKVTQSSRYLVKRTGEKVFLECVQDMDHENMFWYRQDPGLGLRLIYFSYDVKMKEKGDIPEGYSVSREKKERFSLILESASTNQTSMYLCASSLGTGGQETQYFGPGTRLLVL.

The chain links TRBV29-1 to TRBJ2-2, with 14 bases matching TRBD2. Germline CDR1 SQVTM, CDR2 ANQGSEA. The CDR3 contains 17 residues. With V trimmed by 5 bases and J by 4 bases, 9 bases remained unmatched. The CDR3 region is CSVPTSGRAGSTGELFF. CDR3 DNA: TGCAGCGTTCCGACTAGCGGGAGGGCCGGGAGCACCGGGGAGCTGTTTTTT.

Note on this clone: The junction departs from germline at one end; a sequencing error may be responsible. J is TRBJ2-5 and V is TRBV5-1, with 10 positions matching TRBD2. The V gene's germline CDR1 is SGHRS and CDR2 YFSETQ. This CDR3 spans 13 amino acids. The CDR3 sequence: CATSGGVRETQYF. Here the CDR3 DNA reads TGCGCCACCAGCGGGGGGGTTCGGGAGACCCAGTACTTC.

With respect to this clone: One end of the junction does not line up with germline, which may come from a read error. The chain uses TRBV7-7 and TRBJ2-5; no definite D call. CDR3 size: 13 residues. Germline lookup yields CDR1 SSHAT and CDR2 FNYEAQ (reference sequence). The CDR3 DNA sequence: TGTGCTAGCAGCTTGCTTCTTCGAGGGACCCAGTACTTC. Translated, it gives CASSLLLRGTQYF. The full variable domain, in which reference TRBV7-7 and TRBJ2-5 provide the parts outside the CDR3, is GAGVSQSPRYKVTKRGQDVTLRCDPISSHATLYWYQQALGQGPEFLTYFNYEAQPDKSGLPSDRFSAERPEGSISTLTIQRTEQRDSAMYRCASSLLLRGTQYFGPGTRLLVL.

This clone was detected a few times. CDR3 DNA: TGTGCCAGCAGCGAGAGGACCAGCGGCCCCACTGAAGCTTTCTTT. Protein sequence: CASSERTSGPTEAFF. This chain joins TRBV7-9 and TRBJ1-1; no definite D call. V gave up 5 bases and J gave up 4 bases, with 17 bases separating them. The CDR3 extends over 15 amino acids. Germline V gives CDR1 SEHNR, CDR2 FQNEAQ (reference sequence).

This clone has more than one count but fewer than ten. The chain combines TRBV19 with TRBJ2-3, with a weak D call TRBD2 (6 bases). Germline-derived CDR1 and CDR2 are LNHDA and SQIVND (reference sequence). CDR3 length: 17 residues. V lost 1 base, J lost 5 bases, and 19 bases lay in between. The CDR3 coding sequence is TGTGCCAGTAGTATAGGGATTGGCGGGGATGAACAAGATACGCAGTATTTT. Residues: CASSIGIGGDEQDTQYF.

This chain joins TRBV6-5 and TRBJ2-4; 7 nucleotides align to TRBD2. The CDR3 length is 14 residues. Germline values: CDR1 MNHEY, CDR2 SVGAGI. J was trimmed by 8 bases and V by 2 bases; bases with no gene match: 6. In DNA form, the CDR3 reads TGTGCCAGCAGTTACCTCCAGGGAGGGGACATTCAGTACTTC. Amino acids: CASSYLQGGDIQYF.

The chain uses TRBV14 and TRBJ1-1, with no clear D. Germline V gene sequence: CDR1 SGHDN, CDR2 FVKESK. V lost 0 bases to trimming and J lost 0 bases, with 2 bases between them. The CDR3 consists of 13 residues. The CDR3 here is CASSQDMNTEAFF. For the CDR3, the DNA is TGTGCCAGCAGCCAAGATATGAACACTGAAGCTTTCTTT.

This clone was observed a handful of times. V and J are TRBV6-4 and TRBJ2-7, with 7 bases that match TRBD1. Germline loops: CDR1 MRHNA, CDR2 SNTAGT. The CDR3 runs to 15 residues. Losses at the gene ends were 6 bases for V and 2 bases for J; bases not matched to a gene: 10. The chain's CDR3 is CASSVESGGPYEQYF. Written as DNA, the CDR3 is TGTGCCAGCAGCGTCGAGTCAGGGGGTCCCTACGAGCAGTACTTC.

CDR3 sequence: CASSRDSYGYTF. The DNA for the CDR3 is TGTGCCAGCAGCCGGGACAGCTATGGCTACACCTTC. V is TRBV5-4 and J is TRBJ1-2; 7 nucleotides agree with TRBD1. CDR1 SGHNT and CDR2 YYREEE come from the germline V gene (reference sequence). Losses at the gene ends were 4 bases for V and 4 bases for J; bases not matched to a gene: 1. This CDR3 is 12 amino acids long.

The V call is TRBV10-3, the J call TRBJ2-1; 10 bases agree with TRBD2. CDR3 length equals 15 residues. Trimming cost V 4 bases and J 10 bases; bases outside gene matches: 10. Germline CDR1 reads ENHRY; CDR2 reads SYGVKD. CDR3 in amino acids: CAISAGLAGVGEQFF. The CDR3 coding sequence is TGTGCCATCAGTGCTGGGCTAGCGGGGGTAGGGGAGCAGTTCTTC.

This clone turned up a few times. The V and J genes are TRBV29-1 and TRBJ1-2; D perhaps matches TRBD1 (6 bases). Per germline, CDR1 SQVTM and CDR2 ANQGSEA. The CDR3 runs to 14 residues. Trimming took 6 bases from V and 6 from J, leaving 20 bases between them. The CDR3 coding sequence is TGCAGCGTCACCCTCCCCGGGGGGCGAGATGGCTACACCTTC. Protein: CSVTLPGGRDGYTF.